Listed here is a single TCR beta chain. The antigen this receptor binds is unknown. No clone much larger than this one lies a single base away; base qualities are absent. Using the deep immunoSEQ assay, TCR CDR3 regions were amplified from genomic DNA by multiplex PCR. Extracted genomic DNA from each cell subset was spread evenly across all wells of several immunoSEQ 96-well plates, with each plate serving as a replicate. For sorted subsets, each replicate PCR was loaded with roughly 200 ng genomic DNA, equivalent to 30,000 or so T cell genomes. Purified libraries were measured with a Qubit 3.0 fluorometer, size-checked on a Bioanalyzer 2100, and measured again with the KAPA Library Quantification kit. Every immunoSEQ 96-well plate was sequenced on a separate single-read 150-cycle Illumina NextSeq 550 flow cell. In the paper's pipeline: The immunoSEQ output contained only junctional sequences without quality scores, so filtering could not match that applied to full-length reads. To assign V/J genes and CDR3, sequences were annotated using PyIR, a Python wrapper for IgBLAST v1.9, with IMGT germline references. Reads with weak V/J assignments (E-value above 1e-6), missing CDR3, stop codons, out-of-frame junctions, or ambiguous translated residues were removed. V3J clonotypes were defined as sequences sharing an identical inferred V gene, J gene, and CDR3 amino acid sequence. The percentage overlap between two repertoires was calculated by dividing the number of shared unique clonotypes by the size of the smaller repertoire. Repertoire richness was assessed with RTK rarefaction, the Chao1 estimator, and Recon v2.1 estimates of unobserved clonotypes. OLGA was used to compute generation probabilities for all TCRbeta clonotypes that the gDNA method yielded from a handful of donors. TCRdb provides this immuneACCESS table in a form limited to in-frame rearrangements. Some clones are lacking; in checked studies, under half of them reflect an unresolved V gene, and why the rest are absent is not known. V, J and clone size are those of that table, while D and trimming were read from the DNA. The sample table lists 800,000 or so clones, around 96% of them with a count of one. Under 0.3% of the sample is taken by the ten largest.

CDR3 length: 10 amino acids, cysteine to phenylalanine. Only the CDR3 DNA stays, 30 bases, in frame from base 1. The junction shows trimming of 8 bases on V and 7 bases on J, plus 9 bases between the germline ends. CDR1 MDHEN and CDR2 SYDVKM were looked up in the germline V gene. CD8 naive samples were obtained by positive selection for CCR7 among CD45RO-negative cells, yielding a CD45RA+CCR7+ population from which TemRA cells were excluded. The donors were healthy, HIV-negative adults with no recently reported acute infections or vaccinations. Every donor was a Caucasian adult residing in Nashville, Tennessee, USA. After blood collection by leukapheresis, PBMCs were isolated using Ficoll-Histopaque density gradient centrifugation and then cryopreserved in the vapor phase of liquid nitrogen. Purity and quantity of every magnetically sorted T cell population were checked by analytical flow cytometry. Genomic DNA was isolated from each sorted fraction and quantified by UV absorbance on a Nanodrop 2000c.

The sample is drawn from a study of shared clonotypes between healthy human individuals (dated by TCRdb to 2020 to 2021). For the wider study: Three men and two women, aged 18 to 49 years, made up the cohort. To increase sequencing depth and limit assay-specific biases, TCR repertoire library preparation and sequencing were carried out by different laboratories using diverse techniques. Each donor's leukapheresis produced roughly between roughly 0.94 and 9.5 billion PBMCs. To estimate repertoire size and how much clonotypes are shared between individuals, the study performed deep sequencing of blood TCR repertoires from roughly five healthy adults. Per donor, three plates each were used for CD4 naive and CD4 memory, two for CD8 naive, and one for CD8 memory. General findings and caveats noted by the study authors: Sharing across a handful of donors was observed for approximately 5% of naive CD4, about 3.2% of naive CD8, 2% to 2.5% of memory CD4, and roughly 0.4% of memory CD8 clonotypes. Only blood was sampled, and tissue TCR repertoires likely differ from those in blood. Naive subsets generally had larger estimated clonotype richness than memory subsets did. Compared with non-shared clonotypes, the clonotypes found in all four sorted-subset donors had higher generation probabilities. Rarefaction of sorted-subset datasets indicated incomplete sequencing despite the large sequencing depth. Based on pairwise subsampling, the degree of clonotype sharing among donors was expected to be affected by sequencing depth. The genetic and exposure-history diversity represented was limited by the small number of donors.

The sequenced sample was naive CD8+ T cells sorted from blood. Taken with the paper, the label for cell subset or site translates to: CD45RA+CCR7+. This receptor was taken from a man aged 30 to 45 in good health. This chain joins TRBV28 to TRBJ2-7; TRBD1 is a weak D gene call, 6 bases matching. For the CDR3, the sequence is CASGDREQYF. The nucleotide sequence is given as TGTGCCAGCGGAGACAGGGAGCAGTACTTC. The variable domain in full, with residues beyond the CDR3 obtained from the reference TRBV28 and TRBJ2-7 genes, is DVKVTQSSRYLVKRTGEKVFLECVQDMDHENMFWYRQDPGLGLRLIYFSYDVKMKEKGDIPEGYSVSREKKERFSLILESASTNQTSMYLCASGDREQYFGPGTRLTVT.